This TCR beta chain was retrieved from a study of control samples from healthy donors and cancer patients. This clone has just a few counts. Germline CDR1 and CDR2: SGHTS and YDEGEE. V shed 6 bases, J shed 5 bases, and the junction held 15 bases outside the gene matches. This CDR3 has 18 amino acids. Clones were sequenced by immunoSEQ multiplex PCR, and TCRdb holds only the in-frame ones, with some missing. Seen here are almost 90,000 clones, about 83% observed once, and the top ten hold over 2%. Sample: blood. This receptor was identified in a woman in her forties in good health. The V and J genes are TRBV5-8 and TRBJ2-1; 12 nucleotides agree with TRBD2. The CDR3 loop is CASNPWASGGARDNEQFF. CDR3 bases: TGTGCCAGCAACCCCTGGGCTAGCGGGGGGGCTCGTGACAATGAGCAGTTCTTC.